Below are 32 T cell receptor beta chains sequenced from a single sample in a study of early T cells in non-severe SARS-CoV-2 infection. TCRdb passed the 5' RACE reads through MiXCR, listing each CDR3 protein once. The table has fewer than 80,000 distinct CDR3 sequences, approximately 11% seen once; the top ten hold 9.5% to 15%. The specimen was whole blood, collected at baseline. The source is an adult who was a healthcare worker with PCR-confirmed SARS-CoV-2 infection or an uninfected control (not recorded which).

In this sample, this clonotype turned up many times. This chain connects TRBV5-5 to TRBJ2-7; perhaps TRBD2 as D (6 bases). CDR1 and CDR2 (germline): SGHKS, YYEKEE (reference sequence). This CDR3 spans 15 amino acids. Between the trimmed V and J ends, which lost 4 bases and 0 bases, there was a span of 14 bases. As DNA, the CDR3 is TGTGCCAGCAGCGTCACCGGGACTGACTCCTACGAGCAGTACTTC. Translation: CASSVTGTDSYEQYF. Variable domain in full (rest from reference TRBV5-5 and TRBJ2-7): DAGVTQSPTHLIKTRGQQVTLRCSPISGHKSVSWYQQVLGQGPQFIFQYYEKEERGRGNFPDRFSARQFPNYSSELNVNALLLGDSALYLCASSVTGTDSYEQYFGPGTRLTVT.

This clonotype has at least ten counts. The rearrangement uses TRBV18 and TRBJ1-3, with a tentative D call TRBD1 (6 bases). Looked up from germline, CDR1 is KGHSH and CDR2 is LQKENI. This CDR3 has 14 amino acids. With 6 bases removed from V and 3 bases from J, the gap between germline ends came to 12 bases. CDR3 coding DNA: TGTGCCAGCTCCCTACAGGGACGTGGAAACACCATATATTTT. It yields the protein CASSLQGRGNTIYF.

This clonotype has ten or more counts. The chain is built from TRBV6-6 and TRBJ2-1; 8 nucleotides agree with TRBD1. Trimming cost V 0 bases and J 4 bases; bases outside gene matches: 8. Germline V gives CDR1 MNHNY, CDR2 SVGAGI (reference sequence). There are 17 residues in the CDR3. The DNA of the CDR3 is TGTGCCAGCAGTTACTCCGGGACAGGAGGGGTATACAATGAGCAGTTCTTC. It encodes CASSYSGTGGVYNEQFF.

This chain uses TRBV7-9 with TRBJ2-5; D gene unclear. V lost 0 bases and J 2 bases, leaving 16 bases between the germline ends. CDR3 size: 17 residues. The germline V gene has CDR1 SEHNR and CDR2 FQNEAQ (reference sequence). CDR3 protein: CASSLAESMWRQETQYF. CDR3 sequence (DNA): TGTGCCAGCAGCTTAGCAGAGAGTATGTGGCGACAAGAGACCCAGTACTTC.

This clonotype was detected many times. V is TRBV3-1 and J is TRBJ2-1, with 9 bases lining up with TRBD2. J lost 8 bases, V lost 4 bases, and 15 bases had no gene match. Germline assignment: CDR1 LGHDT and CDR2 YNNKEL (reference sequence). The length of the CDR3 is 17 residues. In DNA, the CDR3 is TGTGCCAGCAGCCCCAGTACGAGCGGGGGGTTTGTGGATGAGCAGTTCTTC. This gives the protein CASSPSTSGGFVDEQFF.

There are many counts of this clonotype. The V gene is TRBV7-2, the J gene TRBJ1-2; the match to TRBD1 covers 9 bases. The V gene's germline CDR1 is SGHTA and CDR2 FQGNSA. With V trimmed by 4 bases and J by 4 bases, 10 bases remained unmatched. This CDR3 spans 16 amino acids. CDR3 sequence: CASSSSPGQGLYGYTF. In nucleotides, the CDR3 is TGTGCCAGCAGCTCTTCTCCGGGACAGGGTCTCTATGGCTACACCTTC.

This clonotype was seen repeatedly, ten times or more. CDR3 in amino acids: CASSYTGATTDTQYF. CDR3 DNA sequence: TGTGCCAGCAGTTACACCGGGGCTACCACAGATACGCAGTATTTT. The J gene is TRBJ2-3, the V gene TRBV6-6; D might be TRBD1 or TRBD2, each matching 5 bases. Looked up from germline, CDR1 is MNHNY and CDR2 is SVGAGI (reference sequence). This CDR3 spans 15 amino acids. Trimming removed 2 bases from V and 2 bases from J, with 11 bases in between.

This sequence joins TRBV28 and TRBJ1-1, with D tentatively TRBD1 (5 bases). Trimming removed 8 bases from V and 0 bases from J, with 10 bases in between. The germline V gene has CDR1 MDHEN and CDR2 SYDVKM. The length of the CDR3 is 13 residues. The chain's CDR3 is CASWGRVNTEAFF. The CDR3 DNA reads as TGTGCCAGCTGGGGCAGGGTGAACACTGAAGCTTTCTTT.

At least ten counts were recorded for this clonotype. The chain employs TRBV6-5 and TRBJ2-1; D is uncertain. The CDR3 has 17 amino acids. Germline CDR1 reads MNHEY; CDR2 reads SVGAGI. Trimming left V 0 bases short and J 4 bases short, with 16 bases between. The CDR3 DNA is TGTGCCAGCAGTTACTCGGAACGGGCCACCCCTTACAATGAGCAGTTCTTC. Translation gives CASSYSERATPYNEQFF.

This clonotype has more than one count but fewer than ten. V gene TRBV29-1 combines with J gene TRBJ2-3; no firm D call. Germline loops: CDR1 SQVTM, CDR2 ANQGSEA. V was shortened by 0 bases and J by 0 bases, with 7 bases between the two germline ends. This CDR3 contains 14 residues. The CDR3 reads CSVEEVKSTDTQYF. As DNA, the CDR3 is TGCAGCGTTGAAGAGGTCAAAAGCACAGATACGCAGTATTTT.

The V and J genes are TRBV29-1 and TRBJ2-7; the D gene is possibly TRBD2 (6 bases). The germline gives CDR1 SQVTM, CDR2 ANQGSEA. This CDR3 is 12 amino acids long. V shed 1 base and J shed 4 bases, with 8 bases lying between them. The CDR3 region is CSVEVEGYEQYF. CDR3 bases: TGCAGCGTTGAAGTGGAGGGTTACGAGCAGTACTTC.

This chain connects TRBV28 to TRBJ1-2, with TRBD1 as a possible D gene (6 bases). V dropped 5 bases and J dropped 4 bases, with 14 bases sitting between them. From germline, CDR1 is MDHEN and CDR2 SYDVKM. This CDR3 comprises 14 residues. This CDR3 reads CASSPPGQLYGYTF. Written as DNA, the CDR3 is TGTGCCAGCAGTCCGCCCGGACAGCTCTATGGCTACACCTTC.

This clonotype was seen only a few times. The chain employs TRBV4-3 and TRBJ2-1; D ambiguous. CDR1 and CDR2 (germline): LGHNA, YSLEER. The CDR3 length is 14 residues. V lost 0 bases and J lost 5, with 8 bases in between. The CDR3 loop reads CASSQDPQNNEQFF. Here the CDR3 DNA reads TGCGCCAGCAGCCAAGACCCACAGAACAATGAGCAGTTCTTC.

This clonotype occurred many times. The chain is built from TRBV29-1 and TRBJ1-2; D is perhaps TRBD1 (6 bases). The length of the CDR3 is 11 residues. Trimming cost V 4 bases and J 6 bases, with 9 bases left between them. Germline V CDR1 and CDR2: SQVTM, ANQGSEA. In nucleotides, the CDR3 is TGCAGCGTTGGACAGGTCCATGGCTACACCTTC. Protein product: CSVGQVHGYTF.

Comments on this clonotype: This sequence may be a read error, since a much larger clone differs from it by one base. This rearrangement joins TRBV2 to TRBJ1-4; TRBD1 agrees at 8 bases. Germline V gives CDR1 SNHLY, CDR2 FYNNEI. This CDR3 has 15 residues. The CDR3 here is CVSSETGQDNEKLFF. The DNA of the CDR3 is TGTGTCAGCAGTGAAACGGGACAGGATAATGAAAAACTGTTTTTT. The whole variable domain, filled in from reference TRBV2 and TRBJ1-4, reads EPEVTQTPSHQVTQMGQEVILRCVPISNHLYFYWYRQILGQKVEFLVSFYNNEISEKSEIFDDQFSVERPDGSNFTLKIRSTKLEDSAMYFCVSSETGQDNEKLFFGSGTQLSVL.

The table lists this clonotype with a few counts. The CDR3 DNA reads TGCAGCGTTGAACCGGGAACGAGTGAAGCTTTCTTT. Amino acid sequence: CSVEPGTSEAFF. This chain links TRBV29-1 with TRBJ1-1; unclear D gene. Germline-derived CDR1 and CDR2 are SQVTM and ANQGSEA. This CDR3 contains 12 residues. V lost 2 bases to trimming and J lost 7 bases, with 11 bases between them.

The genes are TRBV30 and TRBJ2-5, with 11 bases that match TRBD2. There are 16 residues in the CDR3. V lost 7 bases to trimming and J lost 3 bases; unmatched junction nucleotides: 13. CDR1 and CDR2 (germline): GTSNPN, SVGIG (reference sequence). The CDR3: CASLAGAPLTKETQYF. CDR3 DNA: TGTGCCTCACTAGCGGGGGCGCCCTTGACCAAAGAGACCCAGTACTTC. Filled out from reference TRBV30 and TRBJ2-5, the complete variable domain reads SQTIHQWPATLVQPVGSPLSLECTVEGTSNPNLYWYRQAAGRGLQLLFYSVGIGQISSEVPQNLSASRPQDRQFILSSKKLLLSDSGFYLCASLAGAPLTKETQYFGPGTRLLVL.

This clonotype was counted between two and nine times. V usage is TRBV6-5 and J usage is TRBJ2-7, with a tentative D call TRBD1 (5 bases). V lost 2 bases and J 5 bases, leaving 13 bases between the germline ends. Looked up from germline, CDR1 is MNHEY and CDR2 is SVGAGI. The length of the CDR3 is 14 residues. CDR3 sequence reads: CASSYGARSNEQYF. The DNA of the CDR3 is TGTGCCAGCAGTTACGGGGCACGCAGCAACGAGCAGTACTTC.

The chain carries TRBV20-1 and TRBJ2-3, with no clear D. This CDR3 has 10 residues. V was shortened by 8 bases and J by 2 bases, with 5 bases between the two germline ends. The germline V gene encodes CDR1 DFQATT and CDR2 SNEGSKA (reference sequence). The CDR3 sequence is CSSYTDTQYF. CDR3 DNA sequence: TGCAGTTCCTACACAGATACGCAGTATTTT.

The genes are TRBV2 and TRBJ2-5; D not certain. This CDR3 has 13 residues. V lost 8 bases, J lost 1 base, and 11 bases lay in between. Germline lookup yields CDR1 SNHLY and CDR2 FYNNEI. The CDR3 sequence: CASGSGIQETQYF. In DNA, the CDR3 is TGTGCCAGCGGGTCTGGGATCCAAGAGACCCAGTACTTC.

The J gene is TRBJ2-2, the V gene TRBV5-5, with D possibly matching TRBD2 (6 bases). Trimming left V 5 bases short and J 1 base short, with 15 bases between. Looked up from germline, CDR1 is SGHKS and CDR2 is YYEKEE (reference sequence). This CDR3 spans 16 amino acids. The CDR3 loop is CASRLPGTENTGELFF. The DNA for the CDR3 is TGTGCCAGCAGGTTACCCGGGACTGAGAACACCGGGGAGCTGTTTTTT. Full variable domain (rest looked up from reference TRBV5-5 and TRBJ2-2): DAGVTQSPTHLIKTRGQQVTLRCSPISGHKSVSWYQQVLGQGPQFIFQYYEKEERGRGNFPDRFSARQFPNYSSELNVNALLLGDSALYLCASRLPGTENTGELFFGEGSRLTVL.

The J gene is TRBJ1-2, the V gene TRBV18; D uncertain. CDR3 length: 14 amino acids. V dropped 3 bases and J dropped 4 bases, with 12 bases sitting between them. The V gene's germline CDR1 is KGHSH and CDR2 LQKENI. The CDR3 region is CASSPIEEGYGYTF. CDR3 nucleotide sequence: TGTGCCAGCTCACCGATCGAGGAAGGCTATGGCTACACCTTC.

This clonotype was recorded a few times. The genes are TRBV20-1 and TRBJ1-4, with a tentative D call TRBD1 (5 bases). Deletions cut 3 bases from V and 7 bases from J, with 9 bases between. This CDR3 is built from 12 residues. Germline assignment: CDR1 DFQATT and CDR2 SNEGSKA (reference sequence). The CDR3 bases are TGCAGTGCTAGGAGGCAGGGTGAAAAACTGTTTTTT. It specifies CSARRQGEKLFF.

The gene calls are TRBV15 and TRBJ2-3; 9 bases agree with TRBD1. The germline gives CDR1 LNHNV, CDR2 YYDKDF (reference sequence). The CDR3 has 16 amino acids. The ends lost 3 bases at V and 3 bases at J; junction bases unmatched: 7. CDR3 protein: CATSSLGTGKTDTQYF. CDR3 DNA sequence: TGTGCCACCAGCAGCCTAGGGACAGGGAAAACAGATACGCAGTATTTT.

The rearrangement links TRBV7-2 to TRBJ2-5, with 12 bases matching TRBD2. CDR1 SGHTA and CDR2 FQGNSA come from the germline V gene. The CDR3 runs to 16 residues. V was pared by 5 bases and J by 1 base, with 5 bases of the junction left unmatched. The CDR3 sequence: CASSIRLAGVQETQYF. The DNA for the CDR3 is TGTGCCAGCAGCATCAGACTAGCGGGGGTCCAAGAGACCCAGTACTTC.

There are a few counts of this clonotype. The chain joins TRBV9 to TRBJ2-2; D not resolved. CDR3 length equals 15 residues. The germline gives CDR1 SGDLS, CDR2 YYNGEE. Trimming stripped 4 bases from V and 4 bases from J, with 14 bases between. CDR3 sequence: CASSLLSRSTGELFF. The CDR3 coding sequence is TGTGCCAGCAGCCTACTCTCTAGGAGCACCGGGGAGCTGTTTTTT.

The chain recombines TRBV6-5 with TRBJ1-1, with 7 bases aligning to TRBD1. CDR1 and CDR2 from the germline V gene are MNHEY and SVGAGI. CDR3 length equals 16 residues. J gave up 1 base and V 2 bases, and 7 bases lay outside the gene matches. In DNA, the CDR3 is TGTGCCAGCAGTTACAACAGGGGAGTATCGAACACTGAAGCTTTCTTT. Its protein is CASSYNRGVSNTEAFF.

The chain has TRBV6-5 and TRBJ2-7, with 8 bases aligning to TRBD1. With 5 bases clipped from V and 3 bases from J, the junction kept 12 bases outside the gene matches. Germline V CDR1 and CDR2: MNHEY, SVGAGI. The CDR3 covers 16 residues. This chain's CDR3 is CASSTHLPGQDYEQYF. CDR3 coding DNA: TGTGCCAGCAGTACACATCTACCGGGACAGGACTACGAGCAGTACTTC.

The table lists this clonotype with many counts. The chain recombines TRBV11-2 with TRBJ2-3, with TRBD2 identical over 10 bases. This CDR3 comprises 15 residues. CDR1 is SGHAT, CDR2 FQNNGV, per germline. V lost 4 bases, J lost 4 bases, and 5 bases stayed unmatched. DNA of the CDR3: TGTGCCAGCAGCTGGGAGCGGGGGGGCGCAGATACGCAGTATTTT. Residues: CASSWERGGADTQYF.

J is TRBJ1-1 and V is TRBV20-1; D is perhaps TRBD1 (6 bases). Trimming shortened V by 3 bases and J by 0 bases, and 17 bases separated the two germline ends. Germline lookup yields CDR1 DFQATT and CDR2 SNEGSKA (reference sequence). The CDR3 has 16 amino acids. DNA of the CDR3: TGCAGTGCTAGTGTTAAGGGGGGTACTTTGAACACTGAAGCTTTCTTT. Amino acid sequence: CSASVKGGTLNTEAFF.

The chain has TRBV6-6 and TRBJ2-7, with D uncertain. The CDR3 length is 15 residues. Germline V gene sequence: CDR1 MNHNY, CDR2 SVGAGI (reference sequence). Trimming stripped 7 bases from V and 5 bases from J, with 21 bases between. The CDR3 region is CASTLGLGIPDEQYF. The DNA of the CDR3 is TGTGCCAGCACCCTAGGCTTGGGCATTCCCGACGAGCAGTACTTC.

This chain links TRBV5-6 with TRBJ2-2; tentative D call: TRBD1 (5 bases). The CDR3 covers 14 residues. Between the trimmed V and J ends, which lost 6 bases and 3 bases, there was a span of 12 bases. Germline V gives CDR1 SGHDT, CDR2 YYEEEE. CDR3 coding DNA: TGTGCCAGCATTTGGGGCGCGGACACCGGGGAGCTGTTTTTT. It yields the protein CASIWGADTGELFF.